This TCR beta chain was obtained from a study of spatial heterogeneity in lung cancer. MiXCR, applied by TCRdb to the 5' RACE reads, yields one record per CDR3 protein. The data hold thousands of distinct CDR3 sequences, with more than 5% observed a single time. This CDR3 has 14 residues. Trimming removed 2 bases from V and 0 bases from J, with 7 bases in between. Per germline, CDR1 MNHEY and CDR2 SVGEGT. Whole-study results and caveats: Expanded intratumoral alpha and beta TCR counts tracked tumor mutation counts.

As to time point: sample taken at primary tumor resection. The donors, roughly 70 patients with untreated early-stage non-small cell lung cancer, provided the samples. This clonotype has more than one count but fewer than ten. Its specificity is unknown. This material consisted of lung tumor tissue, taken at surgery. This chain uses TRBV6-2 or TRBV6-3 with TRBJ1-1, with D hard to call. The clonotype was recovered from a male donor with early-stage non-small cell lung cancer. The CDR3 bases are TGTGCCAGCAGTTACGATCACCTGAACACTGAAGCTTTCTTT. Translating gives CASSYDHLNTEAFF.